This TCR beta chain stems from a study of T-cell memory formation after mild COVID-19. Study overall: TCR clusters were mostly confined to one donor each.

Trimming cost V 1 base and J 16 bases; bases outside gene matches: 10. CDR1 and CDR2 from the germline V gene are SGHAT and FQNNGV. The CDR3 is 13 residues long. TCRdb fed the 5' RACE reads into MiXCR, producing one record per CDR3 protein. The sample contains under 600,000 distinct CDR3 sequences, 20% to 25% of which appear only once. The V call is TRBV11-2, the J call TRBJ2-1; TRBD2 matches 7 bases. The specimen sequenced was PBMCs or a T cell subset sorted from them (not recorded which). This clonotype was obtained from an adult woman who had mild COVID-19 (a few samples of this study predate the infection). Cell type and time point are not known. CDR3: CASSLVFSGERFF. CDR3 DNA sequence: TGTGCCAGCAGCTTAGTCTTCAGCGGGGAGAGATTCTTC.